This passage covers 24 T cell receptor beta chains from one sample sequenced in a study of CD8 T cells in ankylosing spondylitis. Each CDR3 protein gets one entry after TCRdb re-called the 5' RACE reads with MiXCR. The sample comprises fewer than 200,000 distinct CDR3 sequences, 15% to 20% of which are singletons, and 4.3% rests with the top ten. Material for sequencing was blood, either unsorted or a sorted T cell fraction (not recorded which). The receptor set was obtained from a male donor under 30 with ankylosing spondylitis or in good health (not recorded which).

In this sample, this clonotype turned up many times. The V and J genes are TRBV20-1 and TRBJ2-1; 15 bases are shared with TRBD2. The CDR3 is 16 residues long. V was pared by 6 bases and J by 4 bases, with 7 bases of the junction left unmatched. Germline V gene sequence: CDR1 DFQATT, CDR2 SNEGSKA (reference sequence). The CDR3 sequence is CSAQGLAGGLYNEQFF. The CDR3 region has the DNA TGCAGTGCCCAGGGACTAGCGGGAGGTTTGTACAATGAGCAGTTCTTC.

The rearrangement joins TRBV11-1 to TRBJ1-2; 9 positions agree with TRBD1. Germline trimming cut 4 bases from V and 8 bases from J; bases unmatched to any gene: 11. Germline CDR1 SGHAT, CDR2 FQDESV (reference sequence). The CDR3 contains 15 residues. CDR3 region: CASSSTGGVPKGYTF. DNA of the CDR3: TGTGCCAGCAGCTCCACAGGGGGCGTTCCTAAGGGCTACACCTTC.

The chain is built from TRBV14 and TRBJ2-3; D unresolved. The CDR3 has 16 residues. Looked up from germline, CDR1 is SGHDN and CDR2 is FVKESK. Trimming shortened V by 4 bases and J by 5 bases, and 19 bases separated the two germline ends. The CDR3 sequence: CASSRGRFDYQDTQYF. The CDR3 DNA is TGTGCCAGCAGCCGCGGACGATTCGATTATCAAGATACGCAGTATTTT.

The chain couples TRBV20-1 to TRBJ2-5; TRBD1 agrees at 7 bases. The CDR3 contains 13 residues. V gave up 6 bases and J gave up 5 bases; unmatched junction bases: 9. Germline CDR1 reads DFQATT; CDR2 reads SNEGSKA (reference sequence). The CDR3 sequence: CSAARQGWETQYF. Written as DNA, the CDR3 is TGCAGTGCGGCGAGACAGGGCTGGGAGACCCAGTACTTC.

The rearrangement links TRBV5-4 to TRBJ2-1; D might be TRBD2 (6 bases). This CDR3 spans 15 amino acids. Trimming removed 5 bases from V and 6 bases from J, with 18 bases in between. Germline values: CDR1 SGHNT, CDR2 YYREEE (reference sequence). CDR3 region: CASSSTSGLINEQFF. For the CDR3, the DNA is TGTGCCAGCAGTTCAACCTCGGGACTTATCAATGAGCAGTTCTTC.

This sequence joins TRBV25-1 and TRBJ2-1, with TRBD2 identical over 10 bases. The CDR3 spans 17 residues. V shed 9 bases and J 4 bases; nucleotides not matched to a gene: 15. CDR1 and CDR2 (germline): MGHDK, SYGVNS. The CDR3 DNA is TGTGCCAGTCCCGAGGGGGGACTAGCGACCTTTTACAATGAGCAGTTCTTC. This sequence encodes CASPEGGLATFYNEQFF.

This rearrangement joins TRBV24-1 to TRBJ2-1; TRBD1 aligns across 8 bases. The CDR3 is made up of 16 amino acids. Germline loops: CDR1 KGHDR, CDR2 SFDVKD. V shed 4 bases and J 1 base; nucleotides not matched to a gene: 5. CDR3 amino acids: CATSDRTGPSYNEQFF. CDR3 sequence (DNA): TGTGCCACCAGTGACCGGACAGGGCCTTCCTACAATGAGCAGTTCTTC.

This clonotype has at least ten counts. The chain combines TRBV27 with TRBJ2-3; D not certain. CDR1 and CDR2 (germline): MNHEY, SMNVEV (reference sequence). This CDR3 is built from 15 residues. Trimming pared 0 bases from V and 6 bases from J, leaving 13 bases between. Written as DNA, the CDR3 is TGTGCCAGCAGTTTATCCCACCGTAATTTGGATACGCAGTATTTT. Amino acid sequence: CASSLSHRNLDTQYF.

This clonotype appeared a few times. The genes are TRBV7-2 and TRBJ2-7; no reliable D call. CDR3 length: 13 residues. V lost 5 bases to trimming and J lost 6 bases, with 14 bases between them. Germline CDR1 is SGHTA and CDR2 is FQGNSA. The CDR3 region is CASSQQLASEQYF. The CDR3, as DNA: TGTGCCAGCAGCCAACAGTTGGCTTCCGAGCAGTACTTC. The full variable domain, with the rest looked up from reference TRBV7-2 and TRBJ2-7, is GAGVSQSPSNKVTEKGKDVELRCDPISGHTALYWYRQSLGQGLEFLIYFQGNSAPDKSGLPSDRFSAERTGGSVSTLTIQRTQQEDSAVYLCASSQQLASEQYFGPGTRLTVT.

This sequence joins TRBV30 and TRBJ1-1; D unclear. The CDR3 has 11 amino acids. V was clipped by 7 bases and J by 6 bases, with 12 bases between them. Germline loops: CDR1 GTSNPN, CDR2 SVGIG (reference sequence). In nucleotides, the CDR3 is TGTGCCTCATCCACTTCCGCTGAAGCTTTCTTT. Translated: CASSTSAEAFF.

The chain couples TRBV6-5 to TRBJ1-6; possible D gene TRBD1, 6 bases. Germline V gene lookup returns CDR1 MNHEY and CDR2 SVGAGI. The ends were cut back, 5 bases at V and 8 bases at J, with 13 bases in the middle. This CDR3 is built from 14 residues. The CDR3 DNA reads TGTGCCAGCAGTCGGACAGTTTTGGATTCACCCCTCCACTTT. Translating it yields CASSRTVLDSPLHF.

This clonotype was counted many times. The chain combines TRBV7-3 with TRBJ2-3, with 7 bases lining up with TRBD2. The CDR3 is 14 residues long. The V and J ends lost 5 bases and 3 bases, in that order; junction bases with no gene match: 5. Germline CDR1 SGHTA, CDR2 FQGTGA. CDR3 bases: TGTGCCAGCAGCCCCCGGACTAGGACAGATACGCAGTATTTT. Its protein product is CASSPRTRTDTQYF. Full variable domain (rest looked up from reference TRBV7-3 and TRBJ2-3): GAGVSQTPSNKVTEKGKYVELRCDPISGHTALYWYRQSLGQGPEFLIYFQGTGAADDSGLPNDRFFAVRPEGSVSTLKIQRTERGDSAVYLCASSPRTRTDTQYFGPGTRLTVL.

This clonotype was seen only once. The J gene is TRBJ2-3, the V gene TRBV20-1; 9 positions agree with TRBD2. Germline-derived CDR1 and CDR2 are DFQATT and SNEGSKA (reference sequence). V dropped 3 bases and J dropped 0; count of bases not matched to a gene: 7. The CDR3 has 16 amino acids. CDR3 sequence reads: CSASVSSGASTDTQYF. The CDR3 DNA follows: TGCAGTGCTAGTGTCTCTAGCGGGGCTAGCACAGATACGCAGTATTTT.

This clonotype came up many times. The CDR3 bases are TGTGCCAGTAGTATAGATCTATCGCTGTCCTACGAGCAGTACTTC. It encodes CASSIDLSLSYEQYF. V usage is TRBV19 and J usage is TRBJ2-7; no clear D. Germline loops: CDR1 LNHDA, CDR2 SQIVND (reference sequence). The V end lost 0 bases, the J end lost 1 base, and 10 bases lay between the germline ends. The CDR3 sequence is 15 residues long. The full variable domain, in which reference TRBV19 and TRBJ2-7 provide the parts outside the CDR3, is DGGITQSPKYLFRKEGQNVTLSCEQNLNHDAMYWYRQDPGQGLRLIYYSQIVNDFQKGDIAEGYSVSREKKESFPLTVTSAQKNPTAFYLCASSIDLSLSYEQYFGPGTRLTVT.

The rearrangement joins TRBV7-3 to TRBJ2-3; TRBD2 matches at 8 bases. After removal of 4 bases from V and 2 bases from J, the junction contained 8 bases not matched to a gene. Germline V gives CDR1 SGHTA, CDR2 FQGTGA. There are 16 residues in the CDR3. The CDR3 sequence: CASSSIAGLNTDTQYF. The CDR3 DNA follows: TGTGCCAGCAGCTCAATAGCGGGACTAAACACAGATACGCAGTATTTT. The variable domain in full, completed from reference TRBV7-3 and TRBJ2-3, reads GAGVSQTPSNKVTEKGKYVELRCDPISGHTALYWYRQSLGQGPEFLIYFQGTGAADDSGLPNDRFFAVRPEGSVSTLKIQRTERGDSAVYLCASSSIAGLNTDTQYFGPGTRLTVL.

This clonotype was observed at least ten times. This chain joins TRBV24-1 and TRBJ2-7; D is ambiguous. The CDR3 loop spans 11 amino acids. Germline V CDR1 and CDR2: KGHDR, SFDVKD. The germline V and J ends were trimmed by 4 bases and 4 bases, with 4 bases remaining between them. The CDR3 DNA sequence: TGTGCCACCAGTGACTATTACGAGCAGTACTTC. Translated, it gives CATSDYYEQYF.

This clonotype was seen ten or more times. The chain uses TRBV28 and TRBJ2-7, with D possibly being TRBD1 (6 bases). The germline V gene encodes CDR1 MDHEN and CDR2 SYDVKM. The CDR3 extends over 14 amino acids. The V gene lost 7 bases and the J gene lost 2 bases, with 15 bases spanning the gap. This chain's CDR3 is CASTTGTPTYEQYF. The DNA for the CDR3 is TGTGCCAGCACGACCGGGACACCTACCTACGAGCAGTACTTC.

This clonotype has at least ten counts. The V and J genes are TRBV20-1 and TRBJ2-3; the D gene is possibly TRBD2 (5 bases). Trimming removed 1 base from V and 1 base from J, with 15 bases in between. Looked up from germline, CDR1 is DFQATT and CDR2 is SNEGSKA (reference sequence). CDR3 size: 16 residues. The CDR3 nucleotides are TGCAGTGCTAGAGTCCCGGCGGGCTTGGGCACAGATACGCAGTATTTT. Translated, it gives CSARVPAGLGTDTQYF.

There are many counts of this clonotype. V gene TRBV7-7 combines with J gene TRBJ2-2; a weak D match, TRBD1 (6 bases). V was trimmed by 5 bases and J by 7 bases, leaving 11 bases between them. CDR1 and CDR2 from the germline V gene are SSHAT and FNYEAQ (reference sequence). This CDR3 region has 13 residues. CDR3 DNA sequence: TGTGCCAGCAGCCCAAACAGGGACGGGGAGCTGTTTTTT. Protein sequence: CASSPNRDGELFF.

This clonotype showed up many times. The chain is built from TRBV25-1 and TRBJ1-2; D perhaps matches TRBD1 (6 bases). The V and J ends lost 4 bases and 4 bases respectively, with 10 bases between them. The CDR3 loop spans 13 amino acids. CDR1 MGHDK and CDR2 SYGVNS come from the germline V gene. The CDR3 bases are TGTGCCAGCAGTGTTGGACAGTTCTATGGCTACACCTTC. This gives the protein CASSVGQFYGYTF.

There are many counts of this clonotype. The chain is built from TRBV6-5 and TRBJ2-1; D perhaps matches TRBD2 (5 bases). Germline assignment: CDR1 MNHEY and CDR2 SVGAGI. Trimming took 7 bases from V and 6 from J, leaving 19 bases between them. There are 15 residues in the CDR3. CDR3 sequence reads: CASTPGFFGGNEQFF. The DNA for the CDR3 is TGTGCCAGCACCCCGGGGTTCTTTGGAGGCAATGAGCAGTTCTTC.

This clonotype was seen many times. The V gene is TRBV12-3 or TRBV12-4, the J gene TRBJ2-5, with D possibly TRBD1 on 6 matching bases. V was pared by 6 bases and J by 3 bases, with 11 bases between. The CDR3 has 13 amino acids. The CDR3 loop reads CASRIRTEETQYF. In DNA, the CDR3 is TGTGCCAGCAGAATACGGACAGAAGAGACCCAGTACTTC.

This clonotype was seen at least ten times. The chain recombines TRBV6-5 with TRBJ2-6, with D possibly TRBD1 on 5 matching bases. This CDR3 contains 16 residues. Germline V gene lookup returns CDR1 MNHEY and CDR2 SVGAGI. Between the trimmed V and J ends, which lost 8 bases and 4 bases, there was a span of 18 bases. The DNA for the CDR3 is TGTGCCAGCCGATTCGATTCAGGGTCGGGGGCCAACGTCCTGACTTTC. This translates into CASRFDSGSGANVLTF.

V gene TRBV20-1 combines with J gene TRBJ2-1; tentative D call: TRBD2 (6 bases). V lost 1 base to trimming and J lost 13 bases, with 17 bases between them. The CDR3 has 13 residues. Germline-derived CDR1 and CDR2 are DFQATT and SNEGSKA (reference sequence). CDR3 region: CSARGGAGRPQFF. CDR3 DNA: TGCAGTGCTAGAGGGGGAGCGGGTCGTCCTCAGTTCTTC.